A single sample is the source of the 32 T cell receptor beta chains below, sequenced in a study of blood T cell repertoires in COVID-19. The assay was immunoSEQ multiplex PCR, and TCRdb's table has in-frame clones only and misses some. The top ten clones hold over 3.5% of a sample with 250,000 or so clones, approximately 88% of them seen once. The material sequenced was PBMCs or T cells enriched from blood (not recorded which). These receptors were taken from a woman younger than 45 who had been exposed to COVID-19.

The rearrangement uses TRBV9 and TRBJ1-1, with 12 bases matching TRBD1. Germline V gives CDR1 SGDLS, CDR2 YYNGEE. V lost 8 bases to trimming and J lost 0 bases; unmatched junction nucleotides: 11. The CDR3 contains 17 residues. CDR3 coding DNA: TGTGCCAGAAGGATACGGGACAGGGGGCTTCTGAACACTGAAGCTTTCTTT. Its protein product is CARRIRDRGLLNTEAFF.

This chain uses TRBV7-9 with TRBJ2-7; no reliable D call. Germline V gene lookup returns CDR1 SEHNR and CDR2 FQNEAQ (reference sequence). CDR3 length: 11 residues. V was shortened by 7 bases and J by 2 bases, with 6 bases between the two germline ends. CDR3 in amino acids: CASMGTYEQYF. The DNA of the CDR3 is TGTGCCAGCATGGGCACCTACGAGCAGTACTTC.

The chain combines TRBV3-1 (or the pseudogene TRBV3-2) with TRBJ1-1, with TRBD1 identical over 9 bases. The CDR3 contains 17 residues. Germline loops: CDR1 LGHDT, CDR2 YNNKEL (reference sequence). Germline trimming cut 3 bases from V and 2 bases from J; bases unmatched to any gene: 10. The CDR3 region is CASSHWTGAQGNTEAFF. CDR3 bases: TGTGCCAGCAGCCATTGGACAGGGGCGCAGGGCAACACTGAAGCTTTCTTT.

This clone was seen a few times. The J gene is TRBJ1-6, the V gene TRBV10-3, with 8 nucleotides matching TRBD1. Germline V CDR1 and CDR2: ENHRY, SYGVKD. CDR3 length: 14 amino acids. V lost 7 bases and J lost 7; bases outside the gene matches: 6. Here the CDR3 reads CAIKLDRANSPLHF. The DNA of the CDR3 is TGTGCCATCAAATTGGACAGGGCAAATTCACCCCTCCACTTT.

This clone has more than one count but fewer than ten. The chain combines TRBV27 with TRBJ2-7; 10 nucleotides match TRBD2. With V trimmed by 6 bases and J by 3 bases, 11 bases remained unmatched. Germline values: CDR1 MNHEY, CDR2 SMNVEV (reference sequence). The CDR3 is made up of 16 amino acids. The CDR3 DNA follows: TGTGCCAGCAGCCGAATGGGGGCTAGCGGGAGCTACGAGCAGTACTTC. Residues: CASSRMGASGSYEQYF.

The chain links TRBV6-5 to TRBJ1-1; 7 bases match TRBD1. J lost 7 bases, V lost 3 bases, and 11 bases had no gene match. Germline loops: CDR1 MNHEY, CDR2 SVGAGI. This CDR3 spans 15 amino acids. The CDR3 reads CASSYLFRTGSEAFF. The CDR3 region has the DNA TGTGCCAGCAGTTATCTATTTAGGACAGGCAGTGAAGCTTTCTTT.

The chain links TRBV15 to TRBJ2-7, with TRBD2 matching over 11 bases. Per germline, CDR1 LNHNV and CDR2 YYDKDF (reference sequence). The J segment lost 7 bases and the V segment lost 1 base, leaving 9 bases of the junction unmatched. This CDR3 has 16 residues. For the CDR3, the DNA is TGTGCCACCAGCAGAGCCCCCGGGACTAGCGGTCGGGAGCAGTACTTC. This encodes CATSRAPGTSGREQYF.

This clone has only a few counts. The chain couples TRBV7-9 to TRBJ1-2, with D maybe TRBD1 (5 bases). The CDR3 has 17 residues. CDR1 is SEHNR and CDR2 is FQNEAQ in the germline V gene (reference sequence). V shed 5 bases and J shed 0 bases, with 19 bases lying between them. CDR3 DNA: TGTGCCAGCAGCCCATCGTCTATTCAGGGTCCTAACTATGGCTACACCTTC. It is translated as CASSPSSIQGPNYGYTF.

V gene TRBV5-1 combines with J gene TRBJ2-1, with 7 bases fitting TRBD1. Per germline, CDR1 SGHRS and CDR2 YFSETQ. With V trimmed by 1 base and J by 5 bases, 3 bases remained unmatched. The CDR3 runs to 14 residues. CDR3: CASSLQGVDNEQFF. The CDR3 nucleotides are TGCGCCAGCAGCTTGCAGGGGGTGGACAATGAGCAGTTCTTC. Complete variable domain (other parts from reference TRBV5-1 and TRBJ2-1): KAGVTQTPRYLIKTRGQQVTLSCSPISGHRSVSWYQQTPGQGLQFLFEYFSETQRNKGNFPGRFSGRQFSNSRSEMNVSTLELGDSALYLCASSLQGVDNEQFFGPGTRLTVL.

This chain links TRBV6-5 with TRBJ1-5; 7 bases align to TRBD1. Germline CDR1 MNHEY, CDR2 SVGAGI. The CDR3 is 14 amino acids. Trimming cost V 6 bases and J 2 bases; bases outside gene matches: 4. DNA of the CDR3: TGTGCCAGCAGCAACAGGGGCGGCAATCAGCCCCAGCATTTT. Protein sequence: CASSNRGGNQPQHF.

The gene calls are TRBV5-1 and TRBJ2-4, with 7 bases aligning to TRBD1. The J segment lost 0 bases and the V segment lost 4 bases, leaving 4 bases of the junction unmatched. The germline V gene has CDR1 SGHRS and CDR2 YFSETQ. The CDR3 has 15 residues. As DNA, the CDR3 is TGCGCCAGCAGCATCGGGACAGTAGCCAAAAACATTCAGTACTTC. Translation: CASSIGTVAKNIQYF.

The rearrangement joins TRBV7-9 to TRBJ2-1; 7 positions match TRBD2. The length of the CDR3 is 16 residues. The J segment lost 2 bases and the V segment lost 1 base, leaving 5 bases of the junction unmatched. Germline assignment: CDR1 SEHNR and CDR2 FQNEAQ (reference sequence). CDR3 in amino acids: CASSLVRLAAYNEQFF. In DNA, the CDR3 is TGTGCCAGCAGCTTAGTGCGACTAGCAGCCTACAATGAGCAGTTCTTC.

V usage is TRBV14 and J usage is TRBJ2-3; possibly TRBD2 for D (5 bases). V lost 4 bases, J lost 4 bases, and 18 bases lay in between. Germline values: CDR1 SGHDN, CDR2 FVKESK. This CDR3 has 16 residues. CDR3 DNA sequence: TGTGCCAGCAGCCCCATTGCGGGTTCCGGACCAGATACGCAGTATTTT. Protein: CASSPIAGSGPDTQYF.

The V call is TRBV19, the J call TRBJ1-5, with 8 positions matching TRBD1. Trimming took 6 bases from V and 5 from J; bases not matched to a gene: 9. In germline, CDR1 is LNHDA, CDR2 SQIVND (reference sequence). The CDR3 totals 15 residues. The CDR3 sequence is CASSRRAGGDQPQHF. In DNA form, the CDR3 reads TGTGCCAGTAGCCGGAGGGCAGGGGGCGATCAGCCCCAGCATTTT.

The chain couples TRBV5-1 to TRBJ2-2; TRBD2 matches at 12 bases. Germline V gene sequence: CDR1 SGHRS, CDR2 YFSETQ. V lost 3 bases and J lost 5; bases outside the gene matches: 8. The CDR3 has 17 amino acids. The CDR3 region has the DNA TGCGCCAGCAGCTGGGGACTAGCGGGCGCGGGGACCGGGGAGCTGTTTTTT. The encoded protein is CASSWGLAGAGTGELFF.

The chain links TRBV4-1 to TRBJ2-1, with TRBD2 matching 11 bases. The CDR3 sequence is 16 residues long. Germline-derived CDR1 and CDR2 are MGHRA and YSYEKL. J lost 7 bases, V lost 0 bases, and 5 bases had no gene match. The CDR3 loop is CASSQDETSGINEQFF. The CDR3 DNA reads TGCGCCAGCAGCCAAGATGAGACTAGCGGGATTAATGAGCAGTTCTTC.

The table lists this clone with a few counts. V and J are TRBV28 and TRBJ1-6; 7 positions agree with TRBD1. J was trimmed by 5 bases and V by 5 bases; bases with no gene match: 6. CDR3 length: 15 amino acids. Germline CDR1 reads MDHEN; CDR2 reads SYDVKM. The DNA for the CDR3 is TGTGCCAGCAGTCCATCGGGACAGCATAATTCACCCCTCCACTTT. Its protein is CASSPSGQHNSPLHF.

V and J are TRBV2 and TRBJ1-1; no reliable D call. Trimming took off 6 bases at V and 0 bases at J, with 11 bases between the two ends. This CDR3 contains 14 residues. Germline lookup yields CDR1 SNHLY and CDR2 FYNNEI. CDR3 DNA: TGTGCCAGCAGCACCGTCGGGGTGAACACTGAAGCTTTCTTT. It yields the protein CASSTVGVNTEAFF. Looking up the rest from reference TRBV2 and TRBJ1-1 gives the full variable domain: EPEVTQTPSHQVTQMGQEVILRCVPISNHLYFYWYRQILGQKVEFLVSFYNNEISEKSEIFDDQFSVERPDGSNFTLKIRSTKLEDSAMYFCASSTVGVNTEAFFGQGTRLTVV.

The chain is built from TRBV5-1 and TRBJ2-7; 8 bases align to TRBD1. Per the germline V gene, CDR1 is SGHRS and CDR2 is YFSETQ. The CDR3 length is 14 residues. Trimming took 3 bases from V and 6 from J; bases not matched to a gene: 8. Here the CDR3 DNA reads TGCGCCAGCAGCTCTGGGACAGGAGAGGCCGAGCAGTACTTC. Protein: CASSSGTGEAEQYF.

For this clone: The junction and the germline gene differ at one end; a read error may be behind it. V is TRBV27 and J is TRBJ2-7, with TRBD2 identical over 11 bases. Germline V gene data show CDR1 as MNHEY and CDR2 as SMNVEV (reference sequence). The length of the CDR3 is 14 residues. CDR3 nucleotides: TGTGCCAGCAGCCCCGCGGGACCTTTGACTAGCGGGATCTTC. Its translation: CASSPAGPLTSGIF.

This rearrangement joins TRBV12-5 to TRBJ1-4; 8 nucleotides match TRBD1. V lost 4 bases to trimming and J lost 7 bases; unmatched junction nucleotides: 8. Germline V CDR1 and CDR2: LGHNT, FRNRAP. The CDR3 sequence is 15 residues long. The CDR3 nucleotides read TGTGCTAGTGGTTGGACAGGGTCGGAGGCTGAAAAACTGTTTTTT. As protein: CASGWTGSEAEKLFF.

The rearrangement joins TRBV15 to TRBJ2-3; 7 bases map to TRBD2. CDR3 length equals 16 residues. V shed 8 bases and J 2 bases; nucleotides not matched to a gene: 13. The germline V gene has CDR1 LNHNV and CDR2 YYDKDF (reference sequence). The CDR3: CATAKTGGINTDTQYF. CDR3 coding DNA: TGTGCCACCGCTAAAACGGGGGGAATTAACACAGATACGCAGTATTTT.

Here the CDR3 DNA reads TGTGCCAGCAGCCCCGATACGAAACCACCGCGGAGAGATACGCAGTATTTT. It translates to CASSPDTKPPRRDTQYF. The chain uses TRBV11-2 and TRBJ2-3; D uncertain. V was pared by 5 bases and J by 5 bases, with 23 bases between. Germline lookup yields CDR1 SGHAT and CDR2 FQNNGV. The CDR3 consists of 17 residues.

This chain links TRBV9 with TRBJ2-2, with a possible D match to TRBD1 (5 bases). Germline CDR1 and CDR2: SGDLS and YYNGEE. V was trimmed by 3 bases and J by 1 base, leaving 7 bases between them. The CDR3 runs 14 residues. The CDR3 reads CASSATGNTGELFF. In DNA form, the CDR3 reads TGTGCCAGCAGCGCAACAGGGAACACCGGGGAGCTGTTTTTT.

V is TRBV5-1 and J is TRBJ2-3; 7 positions match TRBD2. The J segment lost 4 bases and the V segment lost 0 bases, leaving 5 bases of the junction unmatched. In germline, CDR1 is SGHRS, CDR2 YFSETQ. The CDR3 runs 15 residues. This CDR3 reads CASSLGWGGPDTQYF. CDR3 nucleotides: TGCGCCAGCAGCTTGGGCTGGGGAGGGCCAGATACGCAGTATTTT. The variable domain in full, completed from reference TRBV5-1 and TRBJ2-3, reads KAGVTQTPRYLIKTRGQQVTLSCSPISGHRSVSWYQQTPGQGLQFLFEYFSETQRNKGNFPGRFSGRQFSNSRSEMNVSTLELGDSALYLCASSLGWGGPDTQYFGPGTRLTVL.

The V and J genes are TRBV28 and TRBJ1-5, with D perhaps TRBD1 (6 bases). This CDR3 is built from 14 residues. Trimming pared 7 bases from V and 6 bases from J, leaving 16 bases between. Germline lookup yields CDR1 MDHEN and CDR2 SYDVKM. CDR3 region: CASITGTRIQPQHF. The CDR3 nucleotides read TGTGCCAGCATCACCGGGACACGAATTCAGCCCCAGCATTTT. The whole variable domain, filled in from reference TRBV28 and TRBJ1-5, reads DVKVTQSSRYLVKRTGEKVFLECVQDMDHENMFWYRQDPGLGLRLIYFSYDVKMKEKGDIPEGYSVSREKKERFSLILESASTNQTSMYLCASITGTRIQPQHFGDGTRLSIL.

This chain joins TRBV2 and TRBJ1-5; D is possibly TRBD1 (6 bases). The V end lost 2 bases, the J end lost 2 bases, and 10 bases lay between the germline ends. CDR1 SNHLY and CDR2 FYNNEI come from the germline V gene. The CDR3 is 15 amino acids. In DNA form, the CDR3 reads TGTGCCAGCAGTGAAAATAGACAGGGCAATCAGCCCCAGCATTTT. This codes for CASSENRQGNQPQHF.

This clone was counted once. The rearrangement joins TRBV7-3 to TRBJ1-2; D may be TRBD1 (5 bases). Germline V CDR1 and CDR2: SGHTA, FQGTGA. V was clipped by 0 bases and J by 13 bases, with 12 bases between them. The CDR3 totals 12 residues. The CDR3 sequence is CASSLTGESVTF. DNA of the CDR3: TGTGCCAGCAGCTTAACAGGGGAAAGCGTCACCTTC. The full variable domain, completed using reference TRBV7-3 and TRBJ1-2, is GAGVSQTPSNKVTEKGKYVELRCDPISGHTALYWYRQSLGQGPEFLIYFQGTGAADDSGLPNDRFFAVRPEGSVSTLKIQRTERGDSAVYLCASSLTGESVTFGSGTRLTVV.

The chain carries TRBV4-1 and TRBJ2-1; D might be TRBD2 (6 bases). CDR1 and CDR2 (germline): MGHRA, YSYEKL. The CDR3 is 15 residues long. Trimming pared 4 bases from V and 4 bases from J, leaving 14 bases between. The CDR3 DNA follows: TGCGCCAGCAGCCCGGGACTGAAGAGGTACAATGAGCAGTTCTTC. Translation gives CASSPGLKRYNEQFF.

The V call is TRBV13, the J call TRBJ2-5, with 9 nucleotides matching TRBD2. Germline V gives CDR1 PRHDT, CDR2 FYEKMQ (reference sequence). V was pared by 4 bases and J by 4 bases, with 4 bases of the junction left unmatched. The CDR3 spans 14 residues. In DNA, the CDR3 is TGTGCCAGCAGCTCCGGACTAGCGAGAGAGACCCAGTACTTC. This translates into CASSSGLARETQYF.

This chain joins TRBV27 and TRBJ2-3; 7 bases agree with TRBD1. Germline V CDR1 and CDR2: MNHEY, SMNVEV (reference sequence). J was trimmed by 3 bases and V by 6 bases; bases with no gene match: 12. This CDR3 comprises 16 residues. The CDR3 region has the DNA TGTGCCAGCAGCCCTCGGGACAGAAGTTTAACAGATACGCAGTATTTT. Residues: CASSPRDRSLTDTQYF.

This clone was detected only once. The chain couples TRBV5-6 to TRBJ2-7; D gene ambiguous. V lost 1 base and J lost 7, with 9 bases in between. The CDR3 contains 12 residues. Germline V gene lookup returns CDR1 SGHDT and CDR2 YYEEEE. The CDR3 sequence: CASSLIGREQYF. CDR3 nucleotide sequence: TGTGCCAGCAGCTTGATTGGCAGGGAGCAGTACTTC.